The 4 T cell receptor beta chains presented below share a single source sample, sequenced in a study of blood T cell repertoires in COVID-19. Some clones are missing from TCRdb's copy, which holds only in-frame ones; the method was immunoSEQ multiplex PCR. The table records about 92,000 clones, about 78% of them present only once. Sequencing was performed on peripheral blood. The receptors originated from a man aged 45 to 65 who had recovered from COVID-19.

In its sample, this clone was seen a few times. V usage is TRBV5-1 and J usage is TRBJ2-1; 9 bases are a match to TRBD1. CDR1 SGHRS and CDR2 YFSETQ come from the germline V gene. The CDR3 spans 16 residues. With 2 bases clipped from V and 3 bases from J, the junction kept 6 bases outside the gene matches. The CDR3 DNA follows: TGCGCCAGCAGCTTAGCACCGGGACAGGGCTACAATGAGCAGTTCTTC. Translated, it gives CASSLAPGQGYNEQFF.

CDR3 loop: CASSISGGPYNEQFF. CDR3 coding DNA: TGTGCCAGTAGTATTAGCGGGGGGCCCTACAATGAGCAGTTCTTC. This chain uses TRBV19 with TRBJ2-1; 10 bases map to TRBD2. The CDR3 has 15 residues. CDR1 LNHDA and CDR2 SQIVND come from the germline V gene (reference sequence). J lost 2 bases, V lost 3 bases, and 1 base had no gene match.

V usage is TRBV7-8 and J usage is TRBJ2-3; tentatively, D is TRBD2 (6 bases). Trimming removed 6 bases at V and 1 base at J, with 17 bases between. CDR3 length: 16 amino acids. Germline V lookup: CDR1 SGHVS, CDR2 FQNEAQ. CDR3 sequence reads: CASSPTSLGRTDTQYF. CDR3 DNA: TGTGCCAGCAGTCCGACTAGTCTTGGACGCACAGATACGCAGTATTTT.

The chain employs TRBV4-3 and TRBJ2-2; 8 bases match TRBD1. J gave up 6 bases and V 1 base, and 4 bases lay outside the gene matches. This CDR3 region has 15 residues. Germline lookup yields CDR1 LGHNA and CDR2 YSLEER. The CDR3 loop reads CASSQVEQGAGELFF. The CDR3 DNA follows: TGCGCCAGCAGCCAAGTAGAACAGGGGGCCGGGGAGCTGTTTTTT.